A selection of T cell receptor beta chains follows, all from one sample in a study of blood T cell repertoires in COVID-19. The protocol was immunoSEQ multiplex PCR, while the TCRdb copy is restricted to in-frame clones and leaves out a portion. The sample carries over 150,000 clones, roughly 82% recorded once. The sequenced sample consisted of peripheral blood. These receptors originate from a human donor in a cohort sampled during active COVID-19. The CDR3 runs from the conserved cysteine through the conserved F or W. The order of the fields is clone size, J gene, V gene, D gene, CDR3 protein, CDR3 DNA. The D gene is left open where the match is weak. Rows may omit the clone size; those that give it use once, few, many or a size class.

once | TRBJ2-3 | TRBV5-1 | NA | CASSTRSDTQYF | TGCGCCAGCAGTACGAGGTCAGATACGCAGTATTTT
NA | TRBJ2-7 | TRBV28 | NA | CASTNPARVHEQYF | TGTGCCAGCACAAACCCGGCCAGGGTCCACGAGCAGTACTTC
NA | TRBJ1-1 | TRBV18 | TRBD1 | CASSPDRALEAFF | TGTGCCAGCTCACCGGACAGGGCGCTTGAAGCTTTCTTT
once | TRBJ1-1 | TRBV12-3/TRBV12-4 | NA | CASRGTRGWEAFF | TGTGCCAGCAGGGGGACAAGGGGGTGGGAAGCTTTCTTT
NA | TRBJ2-3 | TRBV27 | NA | CASRNAGYSTDTQYF | TGTGCCAGCAGGAACGCGGGGTACAGCACAGATACGCAGTATTTT
NA | TRBJ1-2 | TRBV29-1 | NA | CSVDSGEGVYTF | TGCAGCGTTGACTCAGGGGAAGGAGTCTACACCTTC
NA | TRBJ1-4 | TRBV18 | NA | CASSPLTGVEKLFF | TGTGCCAGCTCACCCCTGACAGGTGTTGAAAAACTGTTTTTT
NA | TRBJ1-4 | TRBV30 | NA | CAWSDRPGWANEKLFF | TGTGCCTGGAGTGACCGGCCGGGTTGGGCTAATGAAAAACTGTTTTTT
NA | TRBJ1-2 | TRBV5-5 | NA | CASTPGSNYGYTF | TGTGCCAGCACCCCGGGATCTAACTATGGCTACACCTTC
NA | TRBJ2-1 | TRBV7-9 | NA | CASSLVAVREQFF | TGTGCCAGCAGCTTAGTAGCGGTCCGTGAGCAGTTCTTC
NA | TRBJ1-2 | TRBV5-4 | NA | CASSRGGGPGYTF | TGTGCCAGCAGTAGAGGGGGGGGACCTGGCTACACCTTC
few | TRBJ1-6 | TRBV11-2 | NA | CASGRGSPLHF | TGTGCCAGCGGAAGGGGTTCACCCCTCCACTTT
NA | TRBJ1-1 | TRBV6-2/TRBV6-3 | NA | CASSRTAEAFF | TGTGCCAGCAGTCGGACAGCCGAAGCTTTCTTT
NA | TRBJ2-1 | TRBV7-9 | TRBD2 | CASSLELAVLNEQFF | TGTGCCAGCAGCTTAGAACTAGCGGTGCTCAATGAGCAGTTCTTC
NA | TRBJ2-3 | TRBV7-2 | TRBD2 | CASSLGTSADTQYF | TGTGCCAGCAGCTTAGGGACTAGCGCAGATACGCAGTATTTT
NA | TRBJ2-1 | TRBV3-1/TRBV3-2 | NA | CASSQDEGRVNNEQFF | TGTGCCAGCAGCCAAGATGAAGGCAGGGTAAACAATGAGCAGTTCTTC
NA | TRBJ1-1 | TRBV7-8 | NA | CASSPWLLGRGGTEAFF | TGTGCCAGCAGCCCCTGGTTGTTGGGTAGGGGAGGCACTGAAGCTTTCTTT
NA | TRBJ2-1 | TRBV6-1 | NA | CASSETGVEQFF | TGTGCCAGCAGTGAGACCGGGGTTGAGCAGTTCTTC
few | TRBJ2-7 | TRBV28 | TRBD2 | CASSSRLAGKALRNYEQYF | TGTGCCAGCAGTTCCCGACTAGCTGGGAAGGCCCTTCGGAACTACGAGCAGTACTTC
NA | TRBJ2-7 | TRBV10-1 | TRBD1 | CASMMDRAYEQYF | TGCGCCAGCATGATGGACAGGGCCTACGAGCAGTACTTC
NA | TRBJ2-1 | TRBV24-1 | TRBD2 | CATSDLRAGEINEQFF | TGTGCCACCAGTGATTTAAGAGCGGGAGAGATTAATGAGCAGTTCTTC
NA | TRBJ2-7 | TRBV4-1 | NA | CASSRVPSSYEQYF | TGCGCCAGCAGCCGAGTCCCTAGCTCCTACGAGCAGTACTTC
NA | TRBJ2-7 | TRBV19 | TRBD2 | CASSLPSGSINEQYF | TGTGCCAGTTCCTTGCCTAGCGGGAGTATAAACGAGCAGTACTTC
NA | TRBJ1-1 | TRBV30 | NA | CAWSVRRKVTEAFF | TGTGCCTGGAGTGTACGGCGGAAAGTCACTGAAGCTTTCTTT
NA | TRBJ2-2 | TRBV5-6 | NA | CASSLTWGHVSGELFF | TGTGCCAGCAGCTTGACCTGGGGGCATGTGAGCGGGGAGCTGTTTTTT
NA | TRBJ2-1 | TRBV29-1 | TRBD1 | CSVQGVSSYNEQFF | TGCAGCGTGCAGGGGGTTTCCTCCTACAATGAGCAGTTCTTC
NA | TRBJ2-1 | TRBV27 | TRBD2 | CASSLLGSGSYNEQFF | TGTGCCAGCAGTTTATTGGGTAGCGGGAGCTACAATGAGCAGTTCTTC
few | TRBJ2-7 | TRBV25-1 | TRBD1 | CASSQGTGVNEQYF | TGTGCCAGCAGTCAAGGGACAGGGGTGAACGAGCAGTACTTC
few | TRBJ1-1 | TRBV2 | TRBD1 | CASSERTGVRGTEAFF | TGTGCCAGCAGTGAAAGGACAGGGGTCCGAGGCACTGAAGCTTTCTTT
NA | TRBJ1-1 | TRBV2 | NA | CASSYPGGGADTEAFF | TGTGCCAGCAGTTACCCTGGTGGAGGGGCTGACACTGAAGCTTTCTTT
once | TRBJ2-5 | TRBV9 | TRBD1 | CASTAGTGAETQYF | TGTGCCAGCACCGCGGGGACAGGGGCAGAGACCCAGTACTTC
NA | TRBJ2-7 | TRBV27 | TRBD2 | CASSLTSGTLEQYF | TGTGCCAGCAGCCTTACTAGCGGGACTCTCGAGCAGTACTTC
NA | TRBJ1-4 | TRBV29-1 | NA | CSVLGTSMDEKLFF | TGCAGCGTTTTGGGGACAAGTATGGATGAAAAACTGTTTTTT
NA | TRBJ1-5 | TRBV7-6 | NA | CASSPLNQPQHF | TGTGCCAGCAGCCCACTCAATCAGCCCCAGCATTTT
NA | TRBJ2-5 | TRBV4-1 | NA | CASSQSSASANQETQYF | TGCGCCAGCAGCCAAAGCTCGGCTAGCGCAAACCAAGAGACCCAGTACTTC
NA | TRBJ1-3 | TRBV30 | NA | CACQKMRSGNTIYF | TGTGCCTGCCAAAAAATGCGCTCTGGAAACACCATATATTTT
few | TRBJ2-7 | TRBV11-2 | TRBD2 | CASSLGLAGGGYEQYF | TGTGCCAGCAGCTTAGGTCTAGCGGGAGGGGGCTACGAGCAGTACTTC
NA | TRBJ1-1 | TRBV18 | TRBD1 | CASGGQPTEAFF | TGTGCCAGCGGGGGACAGCCCACTGAAGCTTTCTTT
few | TRBJ2-1 | TRBV4-2 | TRBD2 | CASSLSTSGLGEQFF | TGTGCCAGCAGCCTGAGCACTAGCGGCTTGGGTGAGCAGTTCTTC
NA | TRBJ2-5 | TRBV7-6 | TRBD2 | CASSSPVRLALDQETQYF | TGTGCCAGCAGCTCCCCAGTTAGACTAGCACTGGATCAAGAGACCCAGTACTTC
NA | TRBJ1-1 | TRBV5-1 | NA | CASSLAGVGVDTEAFF | TGCGCCAGCAGCTTGGCCGGGGTCGGTGTGGACACTGAAGCTTTCTTT
NA | TRBJ2-5 | TRBV6-5 | NA | CASSYSANPKLKTQYF | TGTGCCAGCAGTTACTCTGCGAACCCAAAACTGAAGACCCAGTACTTC
NA | TRBJ1-2 | TRBV2 | TRBD1 | CASSVLDRGGDGYTF | TGTGCCAGCAGTGTGCTTGACAGGGGAGGTGATGGCTACACCTTC
NA | TRBJ1-1 | TRBV9 | NA | CASSVAGGLNTEAFF | TGTGCCAGCAGCGTAGCGGGGGGGCTGAACACTGAAGCTTTCTTT
NA | TRBJ2-1 | TRBV19 | NA | CASSRLGVYEQFF | TGTGCCAGCTCTCGTCTCGGAGTATATGAGCAGTTCTTC
NA | TRBJ1-4 | TRBV9 | TRBD1 | CASSGGTGANEKLFF | TGTGCCAGCAGCGGCGGGACAGGGGCTAATGAAAAACTGTTTTTT
NA | TRBJ1-1 | TRBV5-6 | TRBD1 | CASSHRQGAHKNTEAFF | TGTGCCAGCAGCCACCGACAGGGAGCCCATAAGAACACTGAAGCTTTCTTT
NA | TRBJ2-7 | TRBV28 | NA | CASSFLSQTEAEYPYEQYF | TGTGCCAGCAGTTTTCTTTCGCAAACTGAAGCGGAATACCCCTACGAGCAGTACTTC
NA | TRBJ1-1 | TRBV5-1 | NA | CASGTQGNTEAFF | TGCGCCAGCGGAACCCAGGGGAACACTGAAGCTTTCTTT
NA | TRBJ1-3 | TRBV15 | NA | CATSRDYTDSVHTIYF | TGTGCCACCAGCAGAGATTATACGGACAGCGTGCACACCATATATTTT